The TCR beta chain described here comes from a study of blood T cell repertoires in COVID-19. Study context: Sample material is recorded as cDNA or gDNA derived from T cells, B-cell-depleted T cells, or PBMCs.

Using immunoSEQ multiplex PCR, the repertoire was profiled, and TCRdb retains in-frame clones only, with some absent. The sample has around 170,000 clones; roughly 83% are singletons. The germline V gene encodes CDR1 SNHLY and CDR2 FYNNEI. This CDR3 has 17 amino acids. V lost 5 bases, J lost 0 bases, and 7 bases stayed unmatched. The TCR was taken from a young man with active or convalescent COVID-19. The specimen was peripheral blood. This sequence joins TRBV2 and TRBJ1-1; 12 bases align to TRBD1. The CDR3 loop is CASSRGGQGALNTEAFF. The CDR3 bases are TGTGCCAGCAGTAGGGGGGGACAGGGGGCTTTGAACACTGAAGCTTTCTTT. The whole variable domain, remainder taken from reference TRBV2 and TRBJ1-1, is EPEVTQTPSHQVTQMGQEVILRCVPISNHLYFYWYRQILGQKVEFLVSFYNNEISEKSEIFDDQFSVERPDGSNFTLKIRSTKLEDSAMYFCASSRGGQGALNTEAFFGQGTRLTVV.